Each of the 21 T cell receptor beta chains below was sequenced from the same sample in a study of T cells in Graves' hyperthyroidism and ophthalmopathy. Amplification targeted TCR beta CDR3 regions from RNA transcripts. The HTBI set primed first-round TCR CDR3 RT-PCR. MiXCR was run by TCRdb on the multiplex PCR reads, yielding one entry per CDR3 protein. The sample has about 640,000 distinct CDR3 sequences, roughly 15% seen once. Material: blood. The source is a woman between 50 and 59 years old with Graves' ophthalmopathy.

This clonotype came up a few times. This chain connects TRBV7-6 to TRBJ2-7; D is undetermined. The CDR3 has 14 amino acids. Germline V gene sequence: CDR1 SGHVS, CDR2 FNYEAQ. With 9 bases removed from V and 2 bases from J, the gap between germline ends came to 17 bases. The CDR3 protein is CARKDPTPPYEQYF. The CDR3 DNA sequence: TGTGCCAGGAAAGACCCTACCCCACCCTACGAGCAGTACTTC.

This clonotype was detected ten times or more. The chain combines TRBV5-1 with TRBJ1-2, with D uncertain. Germline values: CDR1 SGHRS, CDR2 YFSETQ. CDR3 size: 13 residues. V was shortened by 1 base and J by 2 bases, with 6 bases between the two germline ends. The CDR3 DNA follows: TGCGCCAGCAGCTTGTCTCAGAACTATGGCTACACCTTC. This gives the protein CASSLSQNYGYTF. Looking up the rest from reference TRBV5-1 and TRBJ1-2 gives the full variable domain: KAGVTQTPRYLIKTRGQQVTLSCSPISGHRSVSWYQQTPGQGLQFLFEYFSETQRNKGNFPGRFSGRQFSNSRSEMNVSTLELGDSALYLCASSLSQNYGYTFGSGTRLTVV.

This clonotype has at least ten counts. The chain has TRBV2 and TRBJ2-1, with TRBD1 matching over 8 bases. The ends lost 6 bases at V and 6 bases at J; junction bases unmatched: 7. The CDR3 is 14 amino acids. The germline V gene encodes CDR1 SNHLY and CDR2 FYNNEI. The DNA for the CDR3 is TGTGCCAGCAGACGGACAGGGATATTCAATGAGCAGTTCTTC. This gives the protein CASRRTGIFNEQFF. The whole variable domain, filled in from reference TRBV2 and TRBJ2-1, reads EPEVTQTPSHQVTQMGQEVILRCVPISNHLYFYWYRQILGQKVEFLVSFYNNEISEKSEIFDDQFSVERPDGSNFTLKIRSTKLEDSAMYFCASRRTGIFNEQFFGPGTRLTVL.

This clonotype was found a few times. The chain couples TRBV7-2 to TRBJ1-1; no definite D call. The V end was cut by 2 bases, the J end by 11 bases, with 18 bases between. Germline V gene data show CDR1 as SGHTA and CDR2 as FQGNSA. The CDR3 is 14 residues long. CDR3 sequence (DNA): TGTGCCAGCAGCTTAATCGTGCAGGACTCGAGTGCTTTCTTT. It translates to CASSLIVQDSSAFF.

This clonotype was recorded at least ten times. J is TRBJ2-7 and V is TRBV3-1; D might be TRBD1 or TRBD2, each matching 5 bases. Germline V lookup: CDR1 LGHDT, CDR2 YNNKEL (reference sequence). Trimming removed 4 bases from V and 9 bases from J, with 7 bases in between. The CDR3 totals 10 residues. CDR3 in amino acids: CASSPRGQYF. The CDR3 DNA is TGTGCCAGCAGCCCGAGGGGGCAGTACTTC.

This rearrangement joins TRBV24-1 to TRBJ2-5, with 9 bases aligning to TRBD1. V trimming: 3 bases; J trimming: 3 bases; junction bases outside the gene matches: 4. The germline CDR1 and CDR2 sequences are KGHDR and SFDVKD. This CDR3 contains 15 residues. The CDR3 DNA sequence: TGTGCCACCAGTGATATACGGACAGGGGAAGAGACCCAGTACTTC. This sequence encodes CATSDIRTGEETQYF.

V gene TRBV24-1 combines with J gene TRBJ2-1; 9 bases agree with TRBD2. CDR3 size: 20 residues. V was clipped by 2 bases and J by 4 bases; unmatched bases: 17. Per germline, CDR1 KGHDR and CDR2 SFDVKD. The CDR3 protein is CATSDSPGGAGGVLYNEQFF. The DNA of the CDR3 is TGTGCCACCAGTGATTCACCGGGTGGGGCGGGGGGGGTTCTTTACAATGAGCAGTTCTTC.

In its sample, this clonotype was seen many times. This chain joins TRBV20-1 and TRBJ1-2, with TRBD1 matching over 7 bases. Trimming at V came to 3 bases and at J to 3 bases, leaving 4 bases not matched to a gene. Germline assignment: CDR1 DFQATT and CDR2 SNEGSKA (reference sequence). This CDR3 contains 13 residues. CDR3 region: CSASFTGDYGYTF. The CDR3 DNA reads as TGCAGTGCTAGTTTTACAGGGGACTATGGCTACACCTTC.

This rearrangement joins TRBV14 to TRBJ2-7, with D uncertain. This CDR3 comprises 14 residues. Germline CDR1 SGHDN, CDR2 FVKESK. Trimming left V 0 bases short and J 2 bases short, with 8 bases between. The CDR3, as DNA: TGTGCCAGCAGCCAAGACAGTTTCCCCTACGAGCAGTACTTC. This encodes CASSQDSFPYEQYF.

This clonotype was seen repeatedly, ten times or more. The J gene is TRBJ2-7, the V gene TRBV12-3 or TRBV12-4; 7 nucleotides line up with TRBD2. J was trimmed by 2 bases and V by 4 bases; bases with no gene match: 8. The CDR3 length is 15 residues. Here the CDR3 DNA reads TGTGCCAGCAGTTCGGTGACTAGCACAGCCTACGAGCAGTACTTC. Translation: CASSSVTSTAYEQYF.

The chain joins TRBV6-1 to TRBJ2-3; 11 positions agree with TRBD2. The V gene end was trimmed by 5 bases and the J gene end by 2 bases; junction bases not matched to a gene: 6. Per germline, CDR1 MNHNS and CDR2 SASEGT. This CDR3 has 16 residues. DNA for the CDR3: TGTGCCAGCAGTTATAGGGGACTAGCGGTCACAGATACGCAGTATTTT. Its translation is CASSYRGLAVTDTQYF.

This clonotype came up many times. The genes are TRBV28 and TRBJ1-2; 9 bases match TRBD1. Germline V gene lookup returns CDR1 MDHEN and CDR2 SYDVKM. J lost 6 bases, V lost 2 bases, and 7 bases had no gene match. The CDR3 is 15 residues long. The CDR3 here is CASSLTGQGLNGYTF. The CDR3 bases are TGTGCCAGCAGTTTAACCGGACAGGGGTTGAATGGCTACACCTTC.

This clonotype came up many times. The J gene is TRBJ1-1, the V gene TRBV20-1, with D possibly TRBD1 on 6 matching bases. Germline CDR1 reads DFQATT; CDR2 reads SNEGSKA (reference sequence). This CDR3 has 11 residues. V lost 3 bases and J lost 13, with 15 bases in between. The CDR3 sequence: CSARYSGVGFF. CDR3 nucleotide sequence: TGCAGTGCTAGGTACTCAGGGGTCGGTTTCTTT.

This clonotype occurred many times. The genes are TRBV12-3 or TRBV12-4 and TRBJ2-7; TRBD1 aligns across 10 bases. The CDR3 has 16 amino acids. V shed 2 bases and J 5 bases; nucleotides not matched to a gene: 9. CDR3 residues: CASSLRTGGSKNEQYF. CDR3 nucleotides: TGTGCCAGCAGTTTAAGGACAGGGGGTTCAAAAAACGAGCAGTACTTC.

The chain couples TRBV6-1 to TRBJ2-3; the D gene is possibly TRBD1 (5 bases). The length of the CDR3 is 13 residues. The germline V gene has CDR1 MNHNS and CDR2 SASEGT. V gave up 4 bases and J gave up 5 bases, with 10 bases separating them. CDR3: CASSVRALDTQYF. CDR3 DNA: TGTGCCAGCAGTGTCAGGGCACTAGATACGCAGTATTTT.

This clonotype was counted only a few times. A junction end diverges from the germline sequence, so it may reflect a read error. The J gene is TRBJ2-4, the V gene TRBV2; D might be TRBD2 (5 bases). Per germline, CDR1 SNHLY and CDR2 FYNNEI. The CDR3 is 13 amino acids. The CDR3 loop reads CTSTEGYTDIQYF. The CDR3 bases are TGTACCAGCACCGAGGGCTATACGGACATTCAGTACTTC.

CDR3 region: CASSETGGYSPLHF. CDR3 sequence (DNA): TGTGCCAGCAGCGAAACAGGGGGTTATTCACCCCTCCACTTT. V is TRBV6-2 or TRBV6-3 and J is TRBJ1-6, with 8 positions matching TRBD1. Losses at the gene ends were 6 bases for V and 8 bases for J; bases not matched to a gene: 6. This CDR3 spans 14 amino acids. Germline V lookup: CDR1 MNHEY, CDR2 SVGEGT.

This clonotype has only a few counts. The junction shows a germline mismatch at one end, possibly a read error. The J gene is TRBJ2-7, the V gene TRBV7-9; no definite D call. This CDR3 is built from 15 residues. Looked up from germline, CDR1 is SEHNR and CDR2 is FQNEAQ (reference sequence). The CDR3 DNA reads TGTGCCAGCAGCTTAGAGGCAGCTTTAGCCTACGGGCAGTACTTC. Translation: CASSLEAALAYGQYF.

This clonotype was seen a handful of times. This chain links TRBV15 with TRBJ1-5; 7 nucleotides match TRBD1. Germline V gene data show CDR1 as LNHNV and CDR2 as YYDKDF (reference sequence). The CDR3 length is 18 residues. The ends lost 5 bases at V and 3 bases at J; junction bases unmatched: 16. CDR3 DNA: TGTGCCACCAGCGGATTTAAGACAGGGCTGGGATTCAATCAGCCCCAGCATTTT. Residues: CATSGFKTGLGFNQPQHF. Supplemented by reference TRBV15 and TRBJ1-5, the full variable domain reads DAMVIQNPRYQVTQFGKPVTLSCSQTLNHNVMYWYQQKSSQAPKLLFHYYDKDFNNEADTPDNFQSRRPNTSFCFLDIRSPGLGDTAMYLCATSGFKTGLGFNQPQHFGDGTRLSIL.

Many counts were recorded for this clonotype. The CDR3 loop reads CATSDPTRGRSYNEQFF. In nucleotides, the CDR3 is TGTGCCACCAGTGATCCCACCAGGGGGCGGTCCTACAATGAGCAGTTCTTC. The rearrangement uses TRBV24-1 and TRBJ2-1, with 8 positions matching TRBD1. The V gene's germline CDR1 is KGHDR and CDR2 SFDVKD. The CDR3 totals 17 residues. V shed 3 bases, J shed 1 base, and the junction held 7 bases outside the gene matches.

Many counts were recorded for this clonotype. The genes are TRBV9 and TRBJ2-5; D is perhaps TRBD1 or TRBD2 (7 bases each). Deletions cut 0 bases from V and 5 bases from J, with 14 bases between. This CDR3 region has 15 residues. Germline-derived CDR1 and CDR2 are SGDLS and YYNGEE. CDR3 region: CASSVAGQGGETQYF. The CDR3 DNA reads as TGTGCCAGCAGCGTAGCGGGGCAGGGGGGGGAGACCCAGTACTTC.